The rows below give T cell receptor beta chains drawn from one sample of a study of T cell responses to AZD1222 COVID-19 vaccine. TCRdb's table, derived via immunoSEQ multiplex PCR, lists solely in-frame clones and lacks some. The sample carries 150,000 or so clones, around nine tenths recorded once. The input for sequencing was peripheral blood, taken on day 0 of AZD1222 vaccination. All receptors derive from an adult in good health. Both conserved end residues are part of each CDR3. A D gene is named only where the DNA matches it firmly. The size of a clone is reported for some rows only, either as once, few or many, or as a class for expanded clones.

j_call	d_call	v_call	clone_size	cdr3_nt	cdr3_aa
TRBJ2-5	TRBD1	TRBV18	-	TGTGCCAGCTCACCACGACAGGGGGTACAAGAGACCCAGTACTTC	CASSPRQGVQETQYF
TRBJ1-6	-	TRBV7-9	-	TGTGCCAGCACCAACACTGGTGGCAGCCTAGATAATTCACCCCTCCACTTT	CASTNTGGSLDNSPLHF
TRBJ1-1	-	TRBV6-5	-	TGTGCCAGCAGTACTTTTCAGGTGGGTTACACTGAAGCTTTCTTT	CASSTFQVGYTEAFF
TRBJ2-5	TRBD1	TRBV28	-	TGTGCCAGCAGGTGGGGACAGGGCGAAGAGACCCAGTACTTC	CASRWGQGEETQYF
TRBJ2-7	-	TRBV6-1	-	TGTGCCAGCAGTGAAAACAGCTCCTACGAGCAGTACTTC	CASSENSSYEQYF
TRBJ1-2	-	TRBV6-5	-	TGTGCCAGCACCGAACAGGGTAGAGGCGGCTACACCTTC	CASTEQGRGGYTF
TRBJ2-5	-	TRBV7-2	once	TGTGCCAGCAGCTATAACAGCGTTTATGAGACCCAGTACTTC	CASSYNSVYETQYF
TRBJ1-6	-	TRBV6-5	-	TGTGCCAGCAGTCGGGAGACAGGTTCACCCCTCCACTTT	CASSRETGSPLHF
TRBJ2-7	TRBD1	TRBV28	-	TGTGCCAGCAGTTTATGGAAGGGGGCAACCTACGAGCAGTACTTC	CASSLWKGATYEQYF
TRBJ2-7	-	TRBV19	-	TGTGCCAGTAGTCATCGGGGTACATACGAGCAGTACTTC	CASSHRGTYEQYF
TRBJ2-7	-	TRBV21-1	-	TGTGCCAGCAGCAGGCCTATAGAGAGCTCCTACGAGCAGTACTTC	CASSRPIESSYEQYF